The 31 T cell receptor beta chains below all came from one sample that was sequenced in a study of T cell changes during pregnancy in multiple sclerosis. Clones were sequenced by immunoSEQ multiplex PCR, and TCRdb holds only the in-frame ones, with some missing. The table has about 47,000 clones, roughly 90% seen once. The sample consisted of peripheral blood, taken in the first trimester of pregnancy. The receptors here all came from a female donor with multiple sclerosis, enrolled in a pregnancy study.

The CDR3 nucleotides read TGTGCCAGCAGCCCGCAACCGGGACTAGCGGGGGGGCCGAAAACAGATACGCAGTATTTT. It encodes CASSPQPGLAGGPKTDTQYF. V gene TRBV5-4 combines with J gene TRBJ2-3; 16 bases line up with TRBD2. Trimming cost V 4 bases and J 3 bases; bases outside gene matches: 14. Germline CDR1 and CDR2: SGHNT and YYREEE (reference sequence). CDR3 length: 20 amino acids.

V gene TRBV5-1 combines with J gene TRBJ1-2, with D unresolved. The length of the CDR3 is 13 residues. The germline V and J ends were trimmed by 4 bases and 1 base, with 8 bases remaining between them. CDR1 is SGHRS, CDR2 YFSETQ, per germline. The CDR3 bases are TGCGCCAGCAGCGCCGGTCTTAACTATGGCTACACCTTC. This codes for CASSAGLNYGYTF.

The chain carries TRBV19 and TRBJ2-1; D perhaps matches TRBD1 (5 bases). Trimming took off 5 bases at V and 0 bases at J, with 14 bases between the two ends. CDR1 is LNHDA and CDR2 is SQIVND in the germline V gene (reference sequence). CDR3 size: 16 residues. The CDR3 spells CASSVHFDSSYNEQFF. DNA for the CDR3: TGTGCCAGTAGTGTCCACTTCGACAGCTCCTACAATGAGCAGTTCTTC.

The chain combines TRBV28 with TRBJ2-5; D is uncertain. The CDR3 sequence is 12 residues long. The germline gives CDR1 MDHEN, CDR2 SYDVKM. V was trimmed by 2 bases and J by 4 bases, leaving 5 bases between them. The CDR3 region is CASSLRSETQYF. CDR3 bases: TGTGCCAGCAGTTTACGTTCAGAGACCCAGTACTTC.

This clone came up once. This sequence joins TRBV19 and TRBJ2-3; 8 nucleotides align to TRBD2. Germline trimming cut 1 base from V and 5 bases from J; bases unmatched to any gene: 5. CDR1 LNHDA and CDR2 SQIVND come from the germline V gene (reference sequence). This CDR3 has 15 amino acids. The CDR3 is CASSIAAGGGDTQYF. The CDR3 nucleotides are TGTGCCAGTAGTATAGCCGCGGGGGGAGGAGATACGCAGTATTTT.

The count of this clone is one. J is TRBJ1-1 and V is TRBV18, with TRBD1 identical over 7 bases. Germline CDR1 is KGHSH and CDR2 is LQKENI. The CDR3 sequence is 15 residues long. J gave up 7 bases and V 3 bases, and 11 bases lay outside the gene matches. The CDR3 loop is CASSPQGGRTREAFF. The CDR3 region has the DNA TGTGCCAGCTCACCTCAGGGGGGTCGAACCCGTGAAGCTTTCTTT.

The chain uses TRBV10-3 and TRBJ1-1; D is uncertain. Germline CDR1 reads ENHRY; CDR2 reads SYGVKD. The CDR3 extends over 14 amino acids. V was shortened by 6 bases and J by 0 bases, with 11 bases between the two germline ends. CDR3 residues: CAIRGASMNTEAFF. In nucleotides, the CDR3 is TGTGCCATCAGGGGAGCTAGCATGAACACTGAAGCTTTCTTT.

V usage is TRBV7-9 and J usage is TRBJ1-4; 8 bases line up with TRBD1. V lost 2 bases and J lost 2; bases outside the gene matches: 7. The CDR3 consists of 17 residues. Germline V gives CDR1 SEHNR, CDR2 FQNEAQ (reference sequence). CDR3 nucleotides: TGTGCCAGCAGCTTATTGTGGACAGGGACCACTAATGAAAAACTGTTTTTT. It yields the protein CASSLLWTGTTNEKLFF.

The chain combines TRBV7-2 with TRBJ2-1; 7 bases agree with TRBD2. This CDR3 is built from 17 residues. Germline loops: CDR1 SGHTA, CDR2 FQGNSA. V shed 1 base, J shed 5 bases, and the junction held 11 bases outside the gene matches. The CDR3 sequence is CASSLEYWLAVNNEQFF. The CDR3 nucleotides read TGTGCCAGCAGCTTAGAGTATTGGCTAGCGGTCAACAATGAGCAGTTCTTC.

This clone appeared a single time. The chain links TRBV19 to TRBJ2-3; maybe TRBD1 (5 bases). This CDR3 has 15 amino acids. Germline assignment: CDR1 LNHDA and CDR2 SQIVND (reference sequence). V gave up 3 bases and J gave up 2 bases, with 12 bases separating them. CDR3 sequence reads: CASSMGRIPTDTQYF. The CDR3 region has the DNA TGTGCCAGTAGTATGGGGCGTATCCCCACAGATACGCAGTATTTT.

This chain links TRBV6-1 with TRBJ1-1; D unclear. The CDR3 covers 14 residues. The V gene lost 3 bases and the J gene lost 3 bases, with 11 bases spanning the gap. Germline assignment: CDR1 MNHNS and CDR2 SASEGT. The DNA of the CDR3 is TGTGCCAGCAGTGAGGCCGCCCGGGACACTGAAGCTTTCTTT. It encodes CASSEAARDTEAFF.

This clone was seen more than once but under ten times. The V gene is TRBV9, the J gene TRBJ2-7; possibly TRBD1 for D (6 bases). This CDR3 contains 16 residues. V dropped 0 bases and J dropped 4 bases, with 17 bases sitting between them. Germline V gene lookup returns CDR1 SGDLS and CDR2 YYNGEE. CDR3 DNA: TGTGCCAGCAGCGTAGCTCTGGGGGCACGTACGTACGAGCAGTACTTC. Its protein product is CASSVALGARTYEQYF.

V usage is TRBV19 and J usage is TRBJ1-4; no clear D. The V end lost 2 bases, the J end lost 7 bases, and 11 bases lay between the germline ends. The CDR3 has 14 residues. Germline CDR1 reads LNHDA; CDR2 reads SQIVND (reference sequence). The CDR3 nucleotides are TGTGCCAGTAGTATACGAGGCCCCGGTGAAAAACTGTTTTTT. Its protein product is CASSIRGPGEKLFF.

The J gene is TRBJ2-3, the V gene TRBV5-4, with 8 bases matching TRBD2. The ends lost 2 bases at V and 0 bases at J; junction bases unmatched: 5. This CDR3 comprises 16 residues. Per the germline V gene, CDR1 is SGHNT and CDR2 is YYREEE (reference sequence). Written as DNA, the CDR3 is TGTGCCAGCAGCTTTCGGGGGGGAGTTAGCACAGATACGCAGTATTTT. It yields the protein CASSFRGGVSTDTQYF.

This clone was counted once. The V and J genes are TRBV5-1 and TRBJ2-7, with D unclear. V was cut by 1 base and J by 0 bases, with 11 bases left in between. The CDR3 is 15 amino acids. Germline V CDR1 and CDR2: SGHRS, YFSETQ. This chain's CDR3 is CASSLSTLNSYEQYF. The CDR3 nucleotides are TGCGCCAGCAGCTTGTCGACACTTAACTCCTACGAGCAGTACTTC.

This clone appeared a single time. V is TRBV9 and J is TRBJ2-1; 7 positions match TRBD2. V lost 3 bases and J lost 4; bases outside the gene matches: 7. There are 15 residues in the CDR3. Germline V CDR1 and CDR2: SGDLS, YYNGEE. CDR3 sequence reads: CASSGTSERYNEQFF. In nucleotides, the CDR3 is TGTGCCAGCAGCGGGACTAGTGAGAGGTACAATGAGCAGTTCTTC.

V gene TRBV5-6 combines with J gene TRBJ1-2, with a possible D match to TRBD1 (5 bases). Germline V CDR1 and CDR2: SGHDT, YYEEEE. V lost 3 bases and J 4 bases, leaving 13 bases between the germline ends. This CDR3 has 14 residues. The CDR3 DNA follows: TGTGCCAGCAGCTCGGACAACGGGGGCTATGGCTACACCTTC. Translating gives CASSSDNGGYGYTF.

CDR3 bases: TGCGCCAGCAGTGAGTGGATAGCGGGGGGGCCGAGGGCCCAGTACTTC. Amino acid sequence: CASSEWIAGGPRAQYF. The genes are TRBV10-2 and TRBJ2-5; 11 bases line up with TRBD2. With 1 base clipped from V and 9 bases from J, the junction kept 10 bases outside the gene matches. Germline V lookup: CDR1 WSHSY, CDR2 SAAADI. The CDR3 has 16 amino acids.

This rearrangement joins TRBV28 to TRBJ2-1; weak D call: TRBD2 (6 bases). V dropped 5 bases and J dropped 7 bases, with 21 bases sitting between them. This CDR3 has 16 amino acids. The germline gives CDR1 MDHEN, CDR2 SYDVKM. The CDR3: CASSTFFRRGRNEQFF. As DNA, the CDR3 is TGTGCCAGCAGTACCTTTTTTAGGAGGGGACGGAATGAGCAGTTCTTC. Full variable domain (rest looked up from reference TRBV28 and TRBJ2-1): DVKVTQSSRYLVKRTGEKVFLECVQDMDHENMFWYRQDPGLGLRLIYFSYDVKMKEKGDIPEGYSVSREKKERFSLILESASTNQTSMYLCASSTFFRRGRNEQFFGPGTRLTVL.

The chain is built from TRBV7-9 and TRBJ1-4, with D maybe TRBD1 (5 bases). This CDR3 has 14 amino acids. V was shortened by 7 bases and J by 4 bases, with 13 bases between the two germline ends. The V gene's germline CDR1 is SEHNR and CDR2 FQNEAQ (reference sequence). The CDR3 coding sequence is TGTGCCAGCAACGACAGTGGCGGTAATGAAAAACTGTTTTTT. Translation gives CASNDSGGNEKLFF. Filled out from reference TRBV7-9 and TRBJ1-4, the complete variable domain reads DTGVSQNPRHKITKRGQNVTFRCDPISEHNRLYWYRQTLGQGPEFLTYFQNEAQLEKSRLLSDRFSAERPKGSFSTLEIQRTEQGDSAMYLCASNDSGGNEKLFFGSGTQLSVL.

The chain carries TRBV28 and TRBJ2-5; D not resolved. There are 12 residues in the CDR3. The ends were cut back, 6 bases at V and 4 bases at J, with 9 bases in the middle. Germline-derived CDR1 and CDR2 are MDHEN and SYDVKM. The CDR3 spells CASSPISETQYF. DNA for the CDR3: TGTGCCAGCAGCCCTATCTCAGAGACCCAGTACTTC.

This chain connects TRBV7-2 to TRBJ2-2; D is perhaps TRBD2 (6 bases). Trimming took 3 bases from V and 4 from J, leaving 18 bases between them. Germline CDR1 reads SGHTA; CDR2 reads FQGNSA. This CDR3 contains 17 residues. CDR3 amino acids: CASSFPRGGTSTGELFF. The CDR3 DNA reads TGTGCCAGCAGCTTCCCTCGGGGAGGTACTTCCACCGGGGAGCTGTTTTTT.

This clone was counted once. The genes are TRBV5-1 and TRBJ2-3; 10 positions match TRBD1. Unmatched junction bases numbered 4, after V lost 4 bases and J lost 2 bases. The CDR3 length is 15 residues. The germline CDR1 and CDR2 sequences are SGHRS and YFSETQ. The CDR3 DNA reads TGCGCCAGCAGCCTAGGACAGGGGGACACAGATACGCAGTATTTT. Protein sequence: CASSLGQGDTDTQYF.

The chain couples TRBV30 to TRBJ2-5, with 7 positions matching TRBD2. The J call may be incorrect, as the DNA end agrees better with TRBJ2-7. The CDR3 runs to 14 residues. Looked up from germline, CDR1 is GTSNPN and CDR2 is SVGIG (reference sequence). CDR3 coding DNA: TGTGCCTGGAGTGTGGTGGGGGGGGGCTACGAGCAGTACTTC. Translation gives CAWSVVGGGYEQYF.

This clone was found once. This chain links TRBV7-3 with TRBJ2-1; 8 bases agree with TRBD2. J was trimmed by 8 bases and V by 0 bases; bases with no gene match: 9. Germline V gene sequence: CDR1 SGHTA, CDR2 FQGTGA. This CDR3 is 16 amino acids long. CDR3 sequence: CASSLTASGYRDEQFF. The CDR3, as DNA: TGTGCCAGCAGCTTAACAGCTAGCGGGTATAGGGATGAGCAGTTCTTC.

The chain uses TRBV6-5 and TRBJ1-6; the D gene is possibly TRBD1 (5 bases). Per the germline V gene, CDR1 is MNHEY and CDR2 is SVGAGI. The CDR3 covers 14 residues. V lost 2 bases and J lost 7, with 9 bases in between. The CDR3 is CASSYRQPNSPLHF. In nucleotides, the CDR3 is TGTGCCAGCAGTTACAGACAGCCGAATTCACCCCTCCACTTT.

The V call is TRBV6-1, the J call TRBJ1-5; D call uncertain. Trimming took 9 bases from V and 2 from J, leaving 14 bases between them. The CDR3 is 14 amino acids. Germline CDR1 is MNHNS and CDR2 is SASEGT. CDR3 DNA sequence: TGTGCCAGTTCTATGGTTCCGGGCAATCAGCCCCAGCATTTT. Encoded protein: CASSMVPGNQPQHF.

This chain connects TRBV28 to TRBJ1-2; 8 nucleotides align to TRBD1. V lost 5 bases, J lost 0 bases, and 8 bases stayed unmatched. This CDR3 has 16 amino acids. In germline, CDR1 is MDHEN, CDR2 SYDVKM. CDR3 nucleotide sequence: TGTGCCAGCAGTCCAGGGGGCGCTTACACTAACTATGGCTACACCTTC. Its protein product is CASSPGGAYTNYGYTF.

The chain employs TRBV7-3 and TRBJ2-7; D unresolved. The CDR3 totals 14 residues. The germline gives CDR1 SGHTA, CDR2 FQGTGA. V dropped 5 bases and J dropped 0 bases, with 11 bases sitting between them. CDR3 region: CASSPTWSSYEQYF. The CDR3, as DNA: TGTGCCAGCAGCCCGACTTGGAGCTCCTACGAGCAGTACTTC.

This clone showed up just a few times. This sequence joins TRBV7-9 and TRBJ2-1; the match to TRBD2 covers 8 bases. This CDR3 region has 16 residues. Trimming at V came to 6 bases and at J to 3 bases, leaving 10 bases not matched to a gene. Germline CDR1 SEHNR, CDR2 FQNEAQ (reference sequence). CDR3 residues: CASRHIAGTSYNEQFF. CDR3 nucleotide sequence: TGTGCCAGCAGGCATATAGCCGGGACTAGCTACAATGAGCAGTTCTTC.

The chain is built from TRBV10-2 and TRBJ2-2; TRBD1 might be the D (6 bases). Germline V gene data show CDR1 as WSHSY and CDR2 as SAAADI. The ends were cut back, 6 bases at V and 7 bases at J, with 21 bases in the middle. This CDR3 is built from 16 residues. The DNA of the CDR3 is TGCGCCAGCAGGCCCCTGGACCAGGGGAAGAGCGGGGAGCTGTTTTTT. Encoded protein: CASRPLDQGKSGELFF.